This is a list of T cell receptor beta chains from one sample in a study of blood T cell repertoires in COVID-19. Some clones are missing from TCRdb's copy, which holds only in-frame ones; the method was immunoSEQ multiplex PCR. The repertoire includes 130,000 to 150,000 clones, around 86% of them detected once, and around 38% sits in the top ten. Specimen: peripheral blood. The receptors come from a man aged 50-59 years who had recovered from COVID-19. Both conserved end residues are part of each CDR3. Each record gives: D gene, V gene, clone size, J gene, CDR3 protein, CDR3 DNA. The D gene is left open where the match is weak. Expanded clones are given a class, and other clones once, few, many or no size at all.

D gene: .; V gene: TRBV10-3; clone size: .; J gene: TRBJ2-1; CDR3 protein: CAIRETGTLDNEQFF; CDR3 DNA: TGTGCCATCAGGGAGACCGGGACTCTGGACAATGAGCAGTTCTTC
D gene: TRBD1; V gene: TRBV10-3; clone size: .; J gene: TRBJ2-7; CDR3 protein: CAISGEGTGSSYEQYF; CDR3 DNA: TGTGCCATCAGTGGCGAGGGGACAGGGAGCTCCTACGAGCAGTACTTC
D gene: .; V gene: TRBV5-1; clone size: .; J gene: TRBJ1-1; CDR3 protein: CASSLVSWGDTEAFF; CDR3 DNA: TGCGCCAGCAGCTTGGTGAGTTGGGGGGACACTGAAGCTTTCTTT
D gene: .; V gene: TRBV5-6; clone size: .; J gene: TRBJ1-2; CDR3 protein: CASRPGMGRGESNYGYTF; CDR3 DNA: TGTGCCAGCAGGCCAGGTATGGGCAGGGGCGAATCTAACTATGGCTACACCTTC
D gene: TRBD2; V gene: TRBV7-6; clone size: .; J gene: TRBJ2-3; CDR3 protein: CASSLTGGGTDTQYF; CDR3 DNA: TGTGCCAGCAGCTTAACGGGGGGAGGCACAGATACGCAGTATTTT
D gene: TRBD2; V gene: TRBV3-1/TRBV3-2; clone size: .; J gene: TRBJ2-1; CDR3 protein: CASSQVAGGGFGEQFF; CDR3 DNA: TGTGCCAGCAGCCAGGTAGCGGGGGGAGGTTTCGGTGAGCAGTTCTTC
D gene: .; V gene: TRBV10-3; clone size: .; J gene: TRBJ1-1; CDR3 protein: CAIRGENTEAFF; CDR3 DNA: TGTGCCATCAGGGGCGAGAACACTGAAGCTTTCTTT
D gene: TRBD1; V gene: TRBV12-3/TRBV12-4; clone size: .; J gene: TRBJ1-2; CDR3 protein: CASSIDRDYGYTF; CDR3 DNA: TGTGCCAGCAGTATAGACAGGGACTATGGCTACACCTTC
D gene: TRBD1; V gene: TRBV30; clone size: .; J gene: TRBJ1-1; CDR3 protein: CARQGMNTEAFF; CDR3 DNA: TGTGCCAGACAGGGCATGAACACTGAAGCTTTCTTT
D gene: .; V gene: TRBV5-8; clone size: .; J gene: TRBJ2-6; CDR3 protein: CASSLGGRGANVLTF; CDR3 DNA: TGTGCCAGCAGCTTGGGAGGTCGGGGGGCCAACGTCCTGACTTTC
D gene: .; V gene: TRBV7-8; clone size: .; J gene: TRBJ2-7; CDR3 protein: CASSLRGRETVEQYF; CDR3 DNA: TGTGCCAGCAGCTTGCGGGGAAGGGAGACTGTCGAGCAGTACTTC
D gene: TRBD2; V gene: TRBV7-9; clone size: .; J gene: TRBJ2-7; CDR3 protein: CASSPVAGPSYEQYF; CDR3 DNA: TGTGCCAGCAGCCCCGTAGCGGGGCCGTCCTACGAGCAGTACTTC
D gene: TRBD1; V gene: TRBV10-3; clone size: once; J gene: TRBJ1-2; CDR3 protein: CAISAEGALASGYTF; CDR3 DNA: TGTGCCATCAGTGCTGAGGGGGCGCTTGCTTCTGGCTACACCTTC
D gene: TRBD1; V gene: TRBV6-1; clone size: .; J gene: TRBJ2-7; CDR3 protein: CASSEPGTGGHEQYF; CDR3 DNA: TGTGCCAGCAGTGAGCCCGGGACAGGGGGGCACGAGCAGTACTTC
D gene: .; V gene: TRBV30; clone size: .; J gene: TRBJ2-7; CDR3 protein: CAWSDGSELFSF; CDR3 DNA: TGTGCCTGGAGTGATGGGAGCGAGCTCTTCTCGTTC
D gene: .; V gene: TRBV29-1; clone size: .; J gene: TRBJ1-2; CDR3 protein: CSVGAGYGYTF; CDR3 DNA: TGCAGCGTTGGGGCCGGCTATGGCTACACCTTC
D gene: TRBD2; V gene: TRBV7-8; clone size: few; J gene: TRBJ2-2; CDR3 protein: CASTKNSGGPTGELFF; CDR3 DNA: TGTGCCAGCACCAAAAATAGCGGGGGGCCAACCGGGGAGCTGTTTTTT
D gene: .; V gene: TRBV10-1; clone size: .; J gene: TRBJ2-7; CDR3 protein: CASSEGTIPHEQYF; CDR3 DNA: TGCGCCAGCAGTGAAGGGACAATCCCCCACGAGCAGTACTTC
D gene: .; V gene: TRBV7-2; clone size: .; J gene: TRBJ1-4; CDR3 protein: CASSSRVRSEKLFF; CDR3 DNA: TGTGCCAGCAGCTCCCGGGTTCGAAGTGAAAAACTGTTTTTT
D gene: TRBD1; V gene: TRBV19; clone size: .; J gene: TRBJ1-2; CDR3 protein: CASSVRTGNYGYTF; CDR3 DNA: TGTGCCAGTAGTGTAAGGACAGGGAACTATGGCTACACCTTC
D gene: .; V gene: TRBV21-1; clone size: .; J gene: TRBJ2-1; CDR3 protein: CASSKAQTGRPYNEQFF; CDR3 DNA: TGTGCCAGCAGCAAAGCGCAGACAGGGCGTCCCTACAATGAGCAGTTCTTC
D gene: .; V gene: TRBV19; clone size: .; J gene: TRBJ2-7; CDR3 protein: CASSRTISAIYEQYF; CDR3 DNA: TGTGCCAGTAGCAGGACTATCTCGGCAATCTACGAGCAGTACTTC
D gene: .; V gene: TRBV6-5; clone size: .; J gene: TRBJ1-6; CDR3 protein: CASSLGSMNSPLHF; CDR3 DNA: TGTGCCAGCAGTTTGGGCAGTATGAATTCACCCCTCCACTTT
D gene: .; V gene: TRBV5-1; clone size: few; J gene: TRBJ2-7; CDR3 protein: CASSLAADIYEQYF; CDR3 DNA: TGCGCCAGCAGCTTGGCGGCCGACATCTACGAGCAGTACTTC
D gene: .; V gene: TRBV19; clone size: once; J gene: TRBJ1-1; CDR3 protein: CASSNGRLARKTEAFF; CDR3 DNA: TGTGCCAGTAGTAATGGCAGGTTGGCAAGAAAAACTGAAGCTTTCTTT
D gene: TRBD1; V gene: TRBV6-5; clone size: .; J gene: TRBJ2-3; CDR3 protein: CAIPRGTGLADTQYF; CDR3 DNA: TGTGCCATCCCCCGCGGGACAGGGTTGGCAGATACGCAGTATTTT
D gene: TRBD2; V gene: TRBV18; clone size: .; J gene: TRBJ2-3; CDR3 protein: CASCRTSGGTSTDTQYF; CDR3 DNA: TGTGCCAGCTGCAGGACTAGCGGGGGTACTAGCACAGATACGCAGTATTTT
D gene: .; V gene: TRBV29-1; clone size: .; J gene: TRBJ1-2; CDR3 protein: CSVTWGRDGYTF; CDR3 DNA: TGCAGCGTCACATGGGGCAGGGATGGCTACACCTTC
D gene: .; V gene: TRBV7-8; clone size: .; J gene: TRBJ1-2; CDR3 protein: CASSLGLGGYGYTF; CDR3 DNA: TGTGCCAGCAGCCTCGGGCTGGGGGGCTATGGCTACACCTTC
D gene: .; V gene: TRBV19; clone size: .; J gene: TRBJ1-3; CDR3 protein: CASTPRGGSGNTIYF; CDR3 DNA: TGTGCCAGTACCCCACGAGGGGGCTCTGGAAACACCATATATTTT
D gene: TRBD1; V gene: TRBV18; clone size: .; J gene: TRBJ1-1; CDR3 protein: CASSPGTGVFKAFF; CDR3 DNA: TGTGCCAGCTCACCCGGGACAGGGGTTTTTAAAGCTTTCTTT
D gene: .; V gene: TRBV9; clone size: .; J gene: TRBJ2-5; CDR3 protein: CASSVGATGQTQETQYF; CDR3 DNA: TGTGCCAGCAGCGTAGGGGCCACTGGACAGACCCAAGAGACCCAGTACTTC
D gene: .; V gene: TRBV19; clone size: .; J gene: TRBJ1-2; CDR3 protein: CASSIGGGNYGYTF; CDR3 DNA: TGTGCCAGTAGTATTGGTGGGGGCAACTATGGCTACACCTTC
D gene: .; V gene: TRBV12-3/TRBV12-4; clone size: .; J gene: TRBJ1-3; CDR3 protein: CASSLLSGNTIYF; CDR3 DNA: TGTGCCAGCAGTTTACTCTCTGGAAACACCATATATTTT
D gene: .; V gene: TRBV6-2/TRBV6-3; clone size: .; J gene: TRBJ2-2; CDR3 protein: CASSPKGQPNTGELFF; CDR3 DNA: TGTGCCAGCAGTCCCAAAGGACAGCCGAACACCGGGGAGCTGTTTTTT
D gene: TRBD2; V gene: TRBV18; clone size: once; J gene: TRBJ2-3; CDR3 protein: CASSSTYTSGTDTQYF; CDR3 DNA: TGTGCCAGCTCATCCACCTATACTAGCGGGACAGATACGCAGTATTTT
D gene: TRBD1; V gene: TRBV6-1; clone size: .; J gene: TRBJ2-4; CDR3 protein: CASSEAPRQGNIQYF; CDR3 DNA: TGTGCCAGCAGTGAAGCACCCAGACAGGGAAACATTCAGTACTTC
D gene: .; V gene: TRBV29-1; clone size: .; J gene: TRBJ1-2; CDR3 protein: CSATDNYGYTF; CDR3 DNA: TGCAGCGCGACAGATAACTATGGCTACACCTTC
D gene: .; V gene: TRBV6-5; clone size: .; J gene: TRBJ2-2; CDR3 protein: CASRNPRDTGELFF; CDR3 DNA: TGTGCCAGTAGAAACCCTCGGGACACCGGGGAGCTGTTTTTT
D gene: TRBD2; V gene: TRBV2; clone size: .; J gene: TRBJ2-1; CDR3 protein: CASSENVLAGLVELNEQFF; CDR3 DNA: TGTGCCAGCAGTGAAAATGTCCTAGCGGGGTTAGTAGAACTCAATGAGCAGTTCTTC
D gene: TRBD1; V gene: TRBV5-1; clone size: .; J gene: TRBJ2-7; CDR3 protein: CASSWGQGVSYEQYF; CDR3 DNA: TGCGCCAGCAGCTGGGGACAGGGGGTCTCCTACGAGCAGTACTTC
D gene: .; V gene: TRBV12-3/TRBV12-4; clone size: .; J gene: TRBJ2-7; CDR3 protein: CANTGEFSYEQYF; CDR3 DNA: TGTGCCAACACGGGGGAGTTCTCCTACGAGCAGTACTTC
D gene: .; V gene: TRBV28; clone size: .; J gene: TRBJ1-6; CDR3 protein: CASREGSGVGSPLHF; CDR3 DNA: TGTGCCAGCAGAGAGGGGTCAGGGGTTGGTTCACCCCTCCACTTT
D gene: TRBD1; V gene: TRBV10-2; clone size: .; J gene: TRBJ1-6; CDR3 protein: CASSESGQGLSSLHF; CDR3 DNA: TGCGCCAGCAGTGAGTCTGGACAGGGGCTTTCGTCCCTCCACTTT
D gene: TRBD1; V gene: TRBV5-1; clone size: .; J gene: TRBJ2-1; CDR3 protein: CASSLLPLSGGSYNEQFF; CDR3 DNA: TGCGCCAGCAGCTTACTCCCACTGTCAGGGGGCTCCTACAATGAGCAGTTCTTC
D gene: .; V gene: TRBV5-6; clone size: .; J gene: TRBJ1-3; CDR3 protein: CASSLEGVGGNTIYF; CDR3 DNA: TGTGCCAGCAGCTTGGAAGGGGTGGGTGGAAACACCATATATTTT